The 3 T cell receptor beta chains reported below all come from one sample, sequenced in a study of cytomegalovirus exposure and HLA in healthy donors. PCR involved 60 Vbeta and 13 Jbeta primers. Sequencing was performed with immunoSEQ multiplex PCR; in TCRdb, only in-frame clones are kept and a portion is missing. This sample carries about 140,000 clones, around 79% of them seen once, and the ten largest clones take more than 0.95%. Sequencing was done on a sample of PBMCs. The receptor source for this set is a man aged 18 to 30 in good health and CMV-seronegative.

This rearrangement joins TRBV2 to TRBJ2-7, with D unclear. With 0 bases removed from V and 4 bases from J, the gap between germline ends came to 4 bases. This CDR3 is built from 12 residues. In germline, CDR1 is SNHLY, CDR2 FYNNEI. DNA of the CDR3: TGTGCCAGCAGTGAAGCTCCTTACGAGCAGTACTTC. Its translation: CASSEAPYEQYF.

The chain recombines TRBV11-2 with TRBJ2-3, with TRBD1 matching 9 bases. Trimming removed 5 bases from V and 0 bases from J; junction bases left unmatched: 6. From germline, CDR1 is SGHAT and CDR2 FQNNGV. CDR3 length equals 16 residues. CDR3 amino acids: CASSQRDRASTDTQYF. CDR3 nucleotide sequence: TGTGCCAGCAGCCAGCGGGACAGGGCTAGCACAGATACGCAGTATTTT.

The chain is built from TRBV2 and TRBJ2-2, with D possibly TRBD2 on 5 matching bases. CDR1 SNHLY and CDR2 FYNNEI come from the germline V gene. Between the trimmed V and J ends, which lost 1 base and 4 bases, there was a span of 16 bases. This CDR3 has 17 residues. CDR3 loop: CASSEVAGMGSTGELFF. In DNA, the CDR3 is TGTGCCAGCAGTGAAGTCGCTGGGATGGGGAGCACCGGGGAGCTGTTTTTT.